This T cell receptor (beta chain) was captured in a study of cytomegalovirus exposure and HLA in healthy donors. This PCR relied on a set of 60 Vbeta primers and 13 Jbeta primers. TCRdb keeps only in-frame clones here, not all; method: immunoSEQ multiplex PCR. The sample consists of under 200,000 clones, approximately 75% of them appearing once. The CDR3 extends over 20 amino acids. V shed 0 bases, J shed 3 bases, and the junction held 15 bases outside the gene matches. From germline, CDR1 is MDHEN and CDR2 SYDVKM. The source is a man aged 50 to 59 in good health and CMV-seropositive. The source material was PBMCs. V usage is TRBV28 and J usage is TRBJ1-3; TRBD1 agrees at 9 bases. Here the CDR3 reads CASSLWLGTGQGNGGNTIYF. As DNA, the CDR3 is TGTGCCAGCAGTTTATGGTTGGGGACAGGACAGGGGAATGGTGGAAACACCATATATTTT.